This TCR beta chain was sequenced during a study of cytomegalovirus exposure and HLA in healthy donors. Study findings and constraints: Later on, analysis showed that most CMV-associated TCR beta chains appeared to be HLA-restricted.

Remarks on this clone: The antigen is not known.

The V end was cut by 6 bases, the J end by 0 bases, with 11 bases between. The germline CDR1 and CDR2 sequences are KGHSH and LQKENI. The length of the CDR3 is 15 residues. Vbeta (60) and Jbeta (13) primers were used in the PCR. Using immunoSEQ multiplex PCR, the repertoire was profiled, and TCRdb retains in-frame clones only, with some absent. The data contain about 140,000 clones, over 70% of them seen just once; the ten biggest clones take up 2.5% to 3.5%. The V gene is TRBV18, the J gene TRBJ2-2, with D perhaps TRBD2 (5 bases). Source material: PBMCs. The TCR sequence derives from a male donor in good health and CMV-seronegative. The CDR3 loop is CASSVSGPNTGELFF. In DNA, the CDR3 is TGTGCCAGCTCCGTGAGCGGACCGAACACCGGGGAGCTGTTTTTT. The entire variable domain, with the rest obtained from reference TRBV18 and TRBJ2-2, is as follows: NAGVMQNPRHLVRRRGQEARLRCSPMKGHSHVYWYRQLPEEGLKFMVYLQKENIIDESGMPKERFSAEFPKEGPSILRIQQVVRGDSAAYFCASSVSGPNTGELFFGEGSRLTVL.